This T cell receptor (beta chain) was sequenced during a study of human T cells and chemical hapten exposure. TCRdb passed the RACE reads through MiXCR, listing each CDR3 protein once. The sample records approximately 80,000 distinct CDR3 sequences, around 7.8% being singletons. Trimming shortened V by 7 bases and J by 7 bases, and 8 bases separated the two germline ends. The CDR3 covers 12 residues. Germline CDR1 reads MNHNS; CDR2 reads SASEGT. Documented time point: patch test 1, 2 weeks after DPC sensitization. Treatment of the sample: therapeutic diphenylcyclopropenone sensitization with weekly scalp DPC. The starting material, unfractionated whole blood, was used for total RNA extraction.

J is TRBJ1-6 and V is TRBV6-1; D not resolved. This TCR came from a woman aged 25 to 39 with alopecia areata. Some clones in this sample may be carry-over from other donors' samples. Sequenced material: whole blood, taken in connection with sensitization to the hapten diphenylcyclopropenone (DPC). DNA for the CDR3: TGTGCCAGCAAGCGAGCAAATTCACCCCTCCACTTT. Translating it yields CASKRANSPLHF.